This TCR beta chain derives from a study of T cells after yellow fever vaccination. Trimming cost V 2 bases and J 0 bases; bases outside gene matches: 3. CDR3 length: 17 residues. TCRdb fed the 5' RACE reads into MiXCR, producing one record per CDR3 protein. The sample lists approximately 300,000 distinct CDR3 sequences, about 10% seen once, with less than 3.5% in the top ten. This sample comprised CD4+ T cells sorted from PBMCs, obtained 45 days after the yellow fever booster vaccination. This clonotype was obtained from a man younger than 35 who received the YFV17D yellow fever vaccine. The rearrangement joins TRBV6-7 to TRBJ2-3; 12 nucleotides line up with TRBD2. TRBV6-7 is annotated as an ORF whose role is uncertain. CDR3 region: CASSYTSGGSSTDTQYF. The CDR3 nucleotides read TGTGCCAGCAGTTACACTAGCGGGGGGTCTAGCACAGATACGCAGTATTTT.